A single sample is the source of the 11 T cell receptor beta chains below, sequenced in a study of cytomegalovirus exposure and HLA in healthy donors. The PCR contained 60 Vbeta and 13 Jbeta primers. This table comes from immunoSEQ multiplex PCR, and its TCRdb copy is limited to in-frame clones, with some not included. The sample has about 180,000 clones; around 84% are singletons. Specimen: PBMCs. All receptors come from a girl aged 2 to 10 in good health and CMV-seropositive.

The chain carries TRBV19 and TRBJ1-1, with 8 nucleotides matching TRBD1. The CDR3 extends over 13 amino acids. Germline V gene sequence: CDR1 LNHDA, CDR2 SQIVND (reference sequence). With V trimmed by 6 bases and J by 4 bases, 4 bases remained unmatched. The CDR3 is CASRDRVTTEAFF. For the CDR3, the DNA is TGTGCCAGTAGGGACAGGGTGACCACTGAAGCTTTCTTT.

Comment on this clone: At one of its ends the junction is not consistent with the germline gene, which may arise from a read error. The gene calls are TRBV30 and TRBJ1-5; no clear D gene. CDR3 length: 13 residues. The germline gives CDR1 GTSNPN, CDR2 SVGIG (reference sequence). The CDR3 region is CAWQDGNNQAQHF. CDR3 DNA: TGTGCCTGGCAAGACGGAAACAATCAGGCCCAGCATTTT.

The chain joins TRBV11-3 to TRBJ1-6; no clear D. The germline gives CDR1 SGHNT, CDR2 YENEEA. The CDR3 runs to 13 residues. Trimming shortened V by 0 bases and J by 8 bases, and 5 bases separated the two germline ends. The CDR3, as DNA: TGTGCCAGCAGCTTAGACAGTCATTCACCCCTCCACTTT. Its translation is CASSLDSHSPLHF.

The chain joins TRBV5-4 to TRBJ2-1; TRBD1 matches 7 bases. This CDR3 region has 15 residues. The V gene's germline CDR1 is SGHNT and CDR2 YYREEE (reference sequence). J gave up 2 bases and V 4 bases, and 6 bases lay outside the gene matches. The DNA for the CDR3 is TGTGCCAGCAGCACCGAGGGGGCCACCTACAATGAGCAGTTCTTC. Translation gives CASSTEGATYNEQFF.

The rearrangement uses TRBV5-1 and TRBJ1-1, with 12 bases aligning to TRBD1. The V segment lost 3 bases and the J segment 2 bases; nucleotides outside the gene matches: 8. The CDR3 spans 17 residues. CDR1 and CDR2 (germline): SGHRS, YFSETQ. The CDR3 region has the DNA TGCGCCAGCAGCTCGAGGGAGGGACAGGGGGCCAACACTGAAGCTTTCTTT. This sequence encodes CASSSREGQGANTEAFF.

For the CDR3, the DNA is TGTGCCAGCAGTTTTACGGGGGTATTCCAAGAGACCCAGTACTTC. It translates to CASSFTGVFQETQYF. V usage is TRBV28 and J usage is TRBJ2-5; TRBD2 might be the D (6 bases). Trimming shortened V by 3 bases and J by 1 base, and 12 bases separated the two germline ends. Germline-derived CDR1 and CDR2 are MDHEN and SYDVKM. The CDR3 loop spans 15 amino acids.

The V and J genes are TRBV19 and TRBJ2-3, with 7 bases aligning to TRBD2. CDR1 is LNHDA and CDR2 is SQIVND in the germline V gene (reference sequence). After removal of 6 bases from V and 4 bases from J, the junction contained 1 base not matched to a gene. The length of the CDR3 is 12 residues. The CDR3 spells CASSREADTQYF. For the CDR3, the DNA is TGTGCCAGTAGCCGGGAGGCAGATACGCAGTATTTT.

V is TRBV5-4 and J is TRBJ2-3, with 15 bases matching TRBD2. With V trimmed by 0 bases and J by 3 bases, 5 bases remained unmatched. This CDR3 is 18 amino acids long. CDR1 is SGHNT, CDR2 YYREEE, per germline (reference sequence). The CDR3 region has the DNA TGTGCCAGCAGCTTGGGGACTAGCGGGGGGGCCGGTACAGATACGCAGTATTTT. Its translation is CASSLGTSGGAGTDTQYF.

The rearrangement links TRBV28 to TRBJ1-1; D call uncertain. CDR3 length equals 15 residues. The V and J ends lost 7 bases and 2 bases respectively, with 17 bases between them. Germline V CDR1 and CDR2: MDHEN, SYDVKM. CDR3 in DNA: TGTGCCAGCATATCCTGGAGTCAGATCAACACTGAAGCTTTCTTT. Translated, it gives CASISWSQINTEAFF.

The sample holds one count of this clone. This sequence joins TRBV7-3 and TRBJ2-5, with 8 bases that match TRBD2. The V gene's germline CDR1 is SGHTA and CDR2 FQGTGA. J lost 4 bases, V lost 3 bases, and 7 bases had no gene match. The CDR3 totals 15 residues. The CDR3 is CASSFRGGSIETQYF. The DNA of the CDR3 is TGTGCCAGCAGCTTCCGGGGGGGGTCTATAGAGACCCAGTACTTC.

This chain uses TRBV28 with TRBJ2-1, with 14 bases that match TRBD2. After removal of 6 bases from V and 7 bases from J, the junction contained 5 bases not matched to a gene. This CDR3 has 15 amino acids. Germline CDR1 reads MDHEN; CDR2 reads SYDVKM. The CDR3 loop reads CASRSTSGRVNEQFF. DNA for the CDR3: TGTGCCAGCAGGTCGACTAGCGGGAGGGTGAATGAGCAGTTCTTC.